This entry is about one T cell receptor beta chain. Its target is not known. Germline CDR1 and CDR2: SGHDN and FVKESK. The V and J ends lost 4 bases and 10 bases respectively, with 16 bases between them. The CDR3 runs 14 residues. The data were obtained in a study of T cells in Graves' hyperthyroidism and ophthalmopathy. General study findings and limits: In validation, the model predicted ophthalmopathy. These predictions came a median about 6.5 months before onset.

TCR beta CDR3 sequences were amplified from RNA transcripts. HTBI primers were used for first-round RT-PCR of the TCR CDR3. TCRdb independently ran MiXCR on the multiplex PCR reads; one entry per CDR3 protein. The data show 530,000 or so distinct CDR3 sequences, more than 45% seen once. Criteria for exclusion of patients were uncontrolled infection, other autoimmune disease, pregnancy or lactation. The clonotype was recovered from a woman under 30 with Graves' hyperthyroidism. The chain carries TRBV14 and TRBJ1-4, with D possibly being TRBD1 (5 bases). The sample taken for sequencing was peripheral blood or thyroid tissue (not recorded which). The CDR3 DNA reads TGTGCCAGCAGCCTTGGGAGGACTGGGGGAAAACTGTTTTTT. It specifies CASSLGRTGGKLFF.